The 5 T cell receptor beta chains in this list originate from one sample, sequenced in a study of blood T cell repertoires in COVID-19. The table came from immunoSEQ multiplex PCR; TCRdb's copy has only in-frame clones and leaves some out. The profile shows around 110,000 clones, about 85% of them singletons. The specimen was peripheral blood. The receptors originated from a man aged 40-50 years with acute or convalescent COVID-19.

V usage is TRBV19 and J usage is TRBJ1-4; TRBD1 matches 8 bases. There are 13 residues in the CDR3. CDR1 and CDR2 (germline): LNHDA, SQIVND (reference sequence). Trimming took 6 bases from V and 5 from J; bases not matched to a gene: 2. Here the CDR3 reads CASRDRENEKLFF. The CDR3 bases are TGTGCCAGTAGGGACAGGGAAAATGAAAAACTGTTTTTT.

The chain has TRBV5-1 and TRBJ2-5; 10 nucleotides line up with TRBD2. CDR1 is SGHRS and CDR2 is YFSETQ in the germline V gene. This CDR3 contains 16 residues. V shed 0 bases, J shed 5 bases, and the junction held 7 bases outside the gene matches. CDR3 in DNA: TGCGCCAGCAGCTTGGGACGGCTAGCGGGGGATGAGACCCAGTACTTC. Protein sequence: CASSLGRLAGDETQYF.

V and J are TRBV10-3 and TRBJ1-5, with 11 bases lining up with TRBD1. The CDR3 has 15 amino acids. The V gene's germline CDR1 is ENHRY and CDR2 SYGVKD. After removal of 5 bases from V and 6 bases from J, the junction contained 6 bases not matched to a gene. The CDR3 here is CAISSGQGVGQPQHF. CDR3 DNA: TGTGCCATCAGTTCGGGACAGGGGGTCGGTCAGCCCCAGCATTTT.

This chain uses TRBV7-2 with TRBJ1-5, with TRBD1 identical over 7 bases. J lost 8 bases, V lost 5 bases, and 9 bases had no gene match. The CDR3 spans 14 residues. Germline V gene lookup returns CDR1 SGHTA and CDR2 FQGNSA. The CDR3 bases are TGTGCCAGCAGCCGGGGACAGCTCTCGGAGCCCCAGCATTTT. It is translated as CASSRGQLSEPQHF.

The rearrangement links TRBV7-3 to TRBJ2-3; 9 nucleotides agree with TRBD2. In germline, CDR1 is SGHTA, CDR2 FQGTGA. The length of the CDR3 is 17 residues. The J segment lost 5 bases and the V segment lost 1 base, leaving 10 bases of the junction unmatched. The DNA of the CDR3 is TGTGCCAGCAGCTTAAAGGGACTAGCTTCCGAGGGAGATACGCAGTATTTT. This encodes CASSLKGLASEGDTQYF.